What follows are 27 T cell receptor beta chains derived from one specimen sequenced in a study of control samples from healthy donors and cancer patients. Assay: immunoSEQ multiplex PCR; the TCRdb copy retains only in-frame clones and omits some. The sample shows about 190,000 clones, roughly nine tenths of them seen only once. The sample comprised blood. The receptors here all came from a man between 25 and 39 years old in good health.

A single count supports this clone. This rearrangement joins TRBV14 to TRBJ2-1; tentatively, D is TRBD1 or TRBD2 (5 bases each). V was shortened by 3 bases and J by 10 bases, with 13 bases between the two germline ends. Germline V gives CDR1 SGHDN, CDR2 FVKESK. The CDR3 is 13 residues long. CDR3 nucleotide sequence: TGTGCCAGCAGCCACGCCGGGACGCCAGAGCAGTTCTTC. This sequence encodes CASSHAGTPEQFF. Together with reference TRBV14 and TRBJ2-1, the CDR3 gives the full variable domain: EAGVTQFPSHSVIEKGQTVTLRCDPISGHDNLYWYRRVMGKEIKFLLHFVKESKQDESGMPNNRFLAERTGGTYSTLKVQPAELEDSGVYFCASSHAGTPEQFFGPGTRLTVL.

V gene TRBV6-5 combines with J gene TRBJ1-3, with D unclear. CDR1 is MNHEY and CDR2 is SVGAGI in the germline V gene. This CDR3 is 14 amino acids long. V lost 7 bases and J 5 bases, leaving 15 bases between the germline ends. CDR3 sequence reads: CASKFDSGRNTIYF. The CDR3 DNA reads TGTGCCAGCAAATTTGACTCCGGAAGAAACACCATATATTTT.

This sequence joins TRBV7-8 and TRBJ2-1; weak D call: TRBD2 (6 bases). In germline, CDR1 is SGHVS, CDR2 FQNEAQ. The CDR3 length is 14 residues. Trimming removed 1 base at V and 5 bases at J, with 9 bases between. CDR3 region: CASSLEAGNNEQFF. In nucleotides, the CDR3 is TGTGCCAGCAGCTTAGAAGCGGGTAACAATGAGCAGTTCTTC.

This chain joins TRBV14 and TRBJ2-1, with TRBD2 matching 10 bases. Germline lookup yields CDR1 SGHDN and CDR2 FVKESK. This CDR3 contains 16 residues. The ends lost 1 base at V and 2 bases at J; junction bases unmatched: 2. The CDR3 is CASSQGSGGAYNEQFF. The CDR3 DNA reads as TGTGCCAGCAGCCAAGGAAGCGGGGGGGCCTACAATGAGCAGTTCTTC.

The chain recombines TRBV11-3 with TRBJ2-1, with D tentatively TRBD2 (6 bases). Trimming shortened V by 0 bases and J by 8 bases, and 17 bases separated the two germline ends. Germline assignment: CDR1 SGHNT and CDR2 YENEEA. CDR3 length equals 16 residues. In DNA form, the CDR3 reads TGTGCCAGCAGCTTAGATAGCGGTTTTGAAGCCCATGAGCAGTTCTTC. Amino acids: CASSLDSGFEAHEQFF.

This CDR3 reads CASSYPTGGTGELFF. In DNA form, the CDR3 reads TGTGCCAGCAGTTACCCCACCGGGGGGACCGGGGAGCTGTTTTTT. This chain connects TRBV6-5 to TRBJ2-2; 7 bases line up with TRBD2. Germline loops: CDR1 MNHEY, CDR2 SVGAGI. There are 15 residues in the CDR3. V dropped 2 bases and J dropped 5; count of bases not matched to a gene: 5.

The chain carries TRBV6-1 and TRBJ2-3; 10 bases are shared with TRBD2. Losses at the gene ends were 0 bases for V and 6 bases for J; bases not matched to a gene: 9. Germline loops: CDR1 MNHNS, CDR2 SASEGT. The CDR3 is 17 residues long. The DNA for the CDR3 is TGTGCCAGCAGTGAAGCTAGGCTAGCGGGGGCCGGGGATACGCAGTATTTT. Protein: CASSEARLAGAGDTQYF.

The chain couples TRBV5-1 to TRBJ2-7; 9 bases agree with TRBD1. Germline V gives CDR1 SGHRS, CDR2 YFSETQ. The CDR3 has 14 amino acids. V trimming: 4 bases; J trimming: 5 bases; junction bases outside the gene matches: 7. CDR3 sequence reads: CASSPGTGYHEQYF. CDR3 DNA sequence: TGCGCCAGCAGCCCCGGGACAGGGTACCACGAGCAGTACTTC.

The J gene is TRBJ2-7, the V gene TRBV4-1; perhaps TRBD1 as D (6 bases). This CDR3 comprises 14 residues. V lost 1 base, J lost 3 bases, and 10 bases lay in between. Germline CDR1 MGHRA, CDR2 YSYEKL. The CDR3 reads CASSQVNRDYEQYF. In DNA form, the CDR3 reads TGCGCCAGCAGCCAAGTTAACAGGGACTACGAGCAGTACTTC.

V is TRBV3-1 (or the pseudogene TRBV3-2) and J is TRBJ2-7; 10 nucleotides align to TRBD1. The CDR3 contains 13 residues. Germline V gives CDR1 LGHDT, CDR2 YNNKEL (reference sequence). V shed 7 bases and J 4 bases; nucleotides not matched to a gene: 4. For the CDR3, the DNA is TGTGCCAGCATGGACAGGGGGAGGTACGAGCAGTACTTC. As protein: CASMDRGRYEQYF.

The sample holds a few counts of this clone. The chain joins TRBV30 to TRBJ1-6, with D perhaps matching TRBD1 (6 bases). Trimming removed 0 bases at V and 9 bases at J, with 15 bases between. Looked up from germline, CDR1 is GTSNPN and CDR2 is SVGIG (reference sequence). The CDR3 runs 15 residues. CDR3: CAWSVGLNRASPLHF. The CDR3 DNA sequence: TGTGCCTGGAGTGTTGGTTTGAACAGGGCTTCACCCCTCCACTTT.

The DNA for the CDR3 is TGTGCCAGCAGACTGGGGCAGAACACTGAAGCTTTCTTT. Translation: CASRLGQNTEAFF. The V and J genes are TRBV6-5 and TRBJ1-1; a possible D gene is TRBD1 (5 bases). Germline values: CDR1 MNHEY, CDR2 SVGAGI. Trimming took off 6 bases at V and 1 base at J, with 9 bases between the two ends. This CDR3 contains 13 residues.

In nucleotides, the CDR3 is TGTGCCAGCAGCTTACAGGGAACTTACTATGGCTACACCTTC. This gives the protein CASSLQGTYYGYTF. The V call is TRBV5-5, the J call TRBJ1-2; possible D gene TRBD1, 6 bases. The CDR3 consists of 14 residues. Trimming removed 2 bases from V and 3 bases from J, with 11 bases in between. CDR1 and CDR2 (germline): SGHKS, YYEKEE (reference sequence).

The chain couples TRBV18 to TRBJ1-2, with TRBD1 matching 8 bases. This CDR3 spans 14 amino acids. The junction had 3 bases not matched to a gene; V was cut back by 3 bases and J by 3 bases. Germline CDR1 is KGHSH and CDR2 is LQKENI. The CDR3 protein is CASSPGQGDYGYTF. CDR3 bases: TGTGCCAGCTCACCCGGACAGGGCGACTATGGCTACACCTTC.

The chain couples TRBV18 to TRBJ2-1; no definite D call. There are 14 residues in the CDR3. Germline loops: CDR1 KGHSH, CDR2 LQKENI. Between the trimmed V and J ends, which lost 0 bases and 5 bases, there was a span of 8 bases. This chain's CDR3 is CASSPPERNNEQFF. The DNA of the CDR3 is TGTGCCAGCTCACCACCGGAGAGGAACAATGAGCAGTTCTTC.

This chain connects TRBV7-8 to TRBJ1-1; 8 nucleotides align to TRBD1. The CDR3 loop spans 15 amino acids. V shed 5 bases, J shed 2 bases, and the junction held 7 bases outside the gene matches. Germline CDR1 is SGHVS and CDR2 is FQNEAQ. CDR3: CASSLGQGPNTEAFF. In nucleotides, the CDR3 is TGTGCCAGCAGCCTCGGACAGGGACCCAACACTGAAGCTTTCTTT.

V usage is TRBV5-1 and J usage is TRBJ2-7; TRBD1 agrees at 9 bases. Germline trimming cut 5 bases from V and 3 bases from J; bases unmatched to any gene: 3. CDR1 SGHRS and CDR2 YFSETQ come from the germline V gene. The CDR3 sequence is 13 residues long. CDR3 sequence: CASRPGQGYEQYF. CDR3 nucleotides: TGCGCCAGCAGGCCGGGACAGGGCTACGAGCAGTACTTC.

The chain has TRBV5-1 and TRBJ2-5; D possibly corresponds to TRBD1 (5 bases). There are 16 residues in the CDR3. V was shortened by 3 bases and J by 1 base, with 16 bases between the two germline ends. Germline-derived CDR1 and CDR2 are SGHRS and YFSETQ. The CDR3 region is CASSSSQTALQETQYF. The CDR3, as DNA: TGCGCCAGCAGCTCCTCCCAGACAGCACTCCAAGAGACCCAGTACTTC.

The chain recombines TRBV6-6 with TRBJ1-1; TRBD1 matches 9 bases. J lost 5 bases, V lost 4 bases, and 11 bases had no gene match. Germline V gene sequence: CDR1 MNHNY, CDR2 SVGAGI (reference sequence). CDR3 size: 16 residues. This CDR3 is CASSSSPGQGVTEAFF. In DNA, the CDR3 is TGTGCCAGCAGTTCATCGCCGGGACAGGGCGTTACTGAAGCTTTCTTT.

This clone came up once. The chain carries TRBV18 and TRBJ2-1, with TRBD2 matching over 9 bases. The length of the CDR3 is 15 residues. Germline trimming cut 2 bases from V and 10 bases from J; bases unmatched to any gene: 9. Germline CDR1 is KGHSH and CDR2 is LQKENI. Written as DNA, the CDR3 is TGTGCCAGCTCACCATCCAGCGGGGGGATCAGCGAGCAGTTCTTC. This translates into CASSPSSGGISEQFF. Full variable domain (rest looked up from reference TRBV18 and TRBJ2-1): NAGVMQNPRHLVRRRGQEARLRCSPMKGHSHVYWYRQLPEEGLKFMVYLQKENIIDESGMPKERFSAEFPKEGPSILRIQQVVRGDSAAYFCASSPSSGGISEQFFGPGTRLTVL.

V and J are TRBV20-1 and TRBJ2-3; D might be TRBD1 (6 bases). V was trimmed by 3 bases and J by 2 bases, leaving 12 bases between them. The CDR3 has 14 amino acids. From germline, CDR1 is DFQATT and CDR2 SNEGSKA (reference sequence). CDR3 sequence (DNA): TGCAGTGCTAGTTTGGGGGCCCCCACAGATACGCAGTATTTT. Translation: CSASLGAPTDTQYF.

This chain connects TRBV5-1 to TRBJ1-2; D uncertain. CDR1 and CDR2 from the germline V gene are SGHRS and YFSETQ. Trimming pared 0 bases from V and 0 bases from J, leaving 6 bases between. CDR3 length: 14 residues. For the CDR3, the DNA is TGCGCCAGCAGCTTGGGGCCTCCTAACTATGGCTACACCTTC. Protein sequence: CASSLGPPNYGYTF.

There are a few counts of this clone. This sequence joins TRBV4-1 and TRBJ1-6, with 7 bases that match TRBD1. The V segment lost 4 bases and the J segment 5 bases; nucleotides outside the gene matches: 5. The CDR3 has 15 amino acids. The germline V gene has CDR1 MGHRA and CDR2 YSYEKL. The CDR3 sequence is CASSLGTANNSPLHF. CDR3 nucleotides: TGCGCCAGCAGCCTAGGGACAGCAAATAATTCACCCCTCCACTTT.

The genes are TRBV2 and TRBJ1-6; no clear D. The CDR3 is 15 residues long. V shed 4 bases and J shed 3 bases, with 10 bases lying between them. CDR1 SNHLY and CDR2 FYNNEI come from the germline V gene. DNA for the CDR3: TGTGCCAGCAGTGGACGCGGAGACTATAATTCACCCCTCCACTTT. Its protein is CASSGRGDYNSPLHF.

The chain links TRBV2 to TRBJ2-3; D is undetermined. V gave up 0 bases and J gave up 1 base, with 17 bases separating them. Germline V gene data show CDR1 as SNHLY and CDR2 as FYNNEI. There are 18 residues in the CDR3. The CDR3 nucleotides are TGTGCCAGCAGTGAAGCGCTGATGGGTTCGCACCGCACAGATACGCAGTATTTT. Protein: CASSEALMGSHRTDTQYF.

The chain carries TRBV6-5 and TRBJ2-7; 7 bases line up with TRBD1. Trimming at V came to 6 bases and at J to 3 bases, leaving 11 bases not matched to a gene. The germline CDR1 and CDR2 sequences are MNHEY and SVGAGI. This CDR3 is 15 amino acids long. The CDR3 is CASRVRDSKHYEQYF. As DNA, the CDR3 is TGTGCCAGCAGGGTCAGGGACAGTAAACACTACGAGCAGTACTTC.

J is TRBJ2-7 and V is TRBV18; D not resolved. The CDR3 is 13 amino acids. Per germline, CDR1 KGHSH and CDR2 LQKENI. Trimming took 0 bases from V and 1 from J, leaving 4 bases between them. The CDR3 DNA sequence: TGTGCCAGCTCACCACCGGGTTCCTACGAGCAGTACTTC. Translation: CASSPPGSYEQYF.